Below are 26 T cell receptor beta chains sequenced from a single sample in a study of blood T cell repertoires in COVID-19. Produced via immunoSEQ multiplex PCR; TCRdb's table is partial and in-frame only. This table has 150,000 to 200,000 clones, roughly nine tenths appearing once. The material sequenced was peripheral blood. The receptors were sampled from a man between 65 and 85 years old with active or convalescent COVID-19.

This chain uses TRBV7-9 with TRBJ2-7, with a possible D match to TRBD2 (7 bases). The V and J ends lost 4 bases and 6 bases respectively, with 19 bases between them. Germline V CDR1 and CDR2: SEHNR, FQNEAQ (reference sequence). The CDR3 has 15 amino acids. The CDR3 loop reads CASSSGPNGGLEQYF. The DNA for the CDR3 is TGTGCCAGCAGCTCCGGACCCAACGGGGGGCTCGAGCAGTACTTC.

V and J are TRBV7-8 and TRBJ2-6, with D hard to call. V was shortened by 4 bases and J by 5 bases, with 6 bases between the two germline ends. The CDR3 runs 13 residues. Germline CDR1 is SGHVS and CDR2 is FQNEAQ. DNA for the CDR3: TGTGCCAGCAGCTCGCTAAGGGCCAACGTCCTGACTTTC. This translates into CASSSLRANVLTF.

V gene TRBV12-3 or TRBV12-4 combines with J gene TRBJ1-5; D is undetermined. The V end lost 6 bases, the J end lost 9 bases, and 15 bases lay between the germline ends. This CDR3 comprises 13 residues. The chain's CDR3 is CASRLDQVGPQHF. The DNA for the CDR3 is TGTGCCAGCAGGCTCGACCAGGTGGGGCCCCAGCATTTT.

A few counts support this clone. This sequence joins TRBV19 and TRBJ1-5, with 9 bases identical to TRBD1. Per the germline V gene, CDR1 is LNHDA and CDR2 is SQIVND (reference sequence). The CDR3 consists of 13 residues. After removal of 9 bases from V and 5 bases from J, the junction contained 5 bases not matched to a gene. Here the CDR3 DNA reads TGTGCCAGCGGACAGGGGATTCATCAGCCCCAGCATTTT. Its protein product is CASGQGIHQPQHF.

This clone was seen many times. The J gene is TRBJ2-2, the V gene TRBV5-1; 10 bases fit TRBD2. The germline V gene has CDR1 SGHRS and CDR2 YFSETQ. The CDR3 has 15 residues. J was trimmed by 4 bases and V by 0 bases; bases with no gene match: 0. In DNA, the CDR3 is TGCGCCAGCAGCTTGGGGACTAGCGGCACCGGGGAGCTGTTTTTT. Its translation is CASSLGTSGTGELFF.

This clone is a singleton in its sample. The rearrangement uses TRBV10-3 and TRBJ1-1; 7 nucleotides align to TRBD1. Germline V gene data show CDR1 as ENHRY and CDR2 as SYGVKD. This CDR3 contains 14 residues. V lost 0 bases, J lost 3 bases, and 1 base stayed unmatched. The CDR3 bases are TGTGCCATCAGTGAGTCTCAGGGGGACACTGAAGCTTTCTTT. The encoded protein is CAISESQGDTEAFF.

The chain couples TRBV7-9 to TRBJ1-2; D is perhaps TRBD1 (6 bases). Deletions cut 4 bases from V and 4 bases from J, with 10 bases between. Germline V gene sequence: CDR1 SEHNR, CDR2 FQNEAQ (reference sequence). The CDR3 has 13 residues. The CDR3 DNA is TGTGCCAGCAGCTCCACAGGGTTCTATGGCTACACCTTC. Protein sequence: CASSSTGFYGYTF.

The chain employs TRBV6-4 and TRBJ1-2, with TRBD1 matching over 8 bases. Germline CDR1 reads MRHNA; CDR2 reads SNTAGT. V shed 6 bases, J shed 7 bases, and the junction held 7 bases outside the gene matches. CDR3 size: 13 residues. The CDR3 DNA follows: TGTGCCAGCAGCCCACAGGGGGTTGGTGGCTACACCTTC. Amino acids: CASSPQGVGGYTF.

The J gene is TRBJ1-5, the V gene TRBV15; D might be TRBD1 (5 bases). Germline assignment: CDR1 LNHNV and CDR2 YYDKDF (reference sequence). This CDR3 has 16 amino acids. Between the trimmed V and J ends, which lost 6 bases and 6 bases, there was a span of 21 bases. CDR3 loop: CATSPEGRGRSQPQHF. The CDR3 DNA sequence: TGTGCCACCAGTCCCGAGGGGAGGGGTCGGTCTCAGCCCCAGCATTTT.

This clone was found a few times. This rearrangement joins TRBV28 to TRBJ2-3; 8 nucleotides align to TRBD1. Trimming took 1 base from V and 5 from J; bases not matched to a gene: 11. Per germline, CDR1 MDHEN and CDR2 SYDVKM. This CDR3 spans 17 amino acids. The CDR3 is CASSLSPAQGDKDTQYF. The CDR3 nucleotides are TGTGCCAGCAGTTTATCGCCCGCACAGGGGGATAAAGATACGCAGTATTTT.

The chain employs TRBV30 and TRBJ2-6, with TRBD1 matching 10 bases. Germline CDR1 reads GTSNPN; CDR2 reads SVGIG (reference sequence). The ends lost 2 bases at V and 1 base at J; junction bases unmatched: 8. The CDR3 has 18 amino acids. This CDR3 is CAWSPSDRGFSGANVLTF. In DNA, the CDR3 is TGTGCCTGGAGTCCTTCGGACAGGGGGTTTTCTGGGGCCAACGTCCTGACTTTC.

The chain links TRBV5-5 to TRBJ2-5, with a possible D match to TRBD1 (5 bases). This CDR3 spans 15 amino acids. The V gene lost 7 bases and the J gene lost 5 bases, with 21 bases spanning the gap. The V gene's germline CDR1 is SGHKS and CDR2 YYEKEE (reference sequence). This CDR3 is CASELGDSARETQYF. CDR3 bases: TGTGCCAGCGAGCTTGGTGACAGCGCCAGGGAGACCCAGTACTTC.

The chain recombines TRBV24-1 with TRBJ2-7, with TRBD1 identical over 8 bases. Germline V CDR1 and CDR2: KGHDR, SFDVKD. This CDR3 comprises 15 residues. The ends lost 0 bases at V and 6 bases at J; junction bases unmatched: 6. The CDR3 bases are TGTGCCACCAGTGATTTGAAGACAGGGGTCTCCGAGCAGTACTTC. Amino acid sequence: CATSDLKTGVSEQYF.

This chain uses TRBV7-2 with TRBJ2-5; 10 bases agree with TRBD1. CDR3 size: 18 residues. V lost 3 bases, J lost 4 bases, and 14 bases stayed unmatched. CDR1 and CDR2 from the germline V gene are SGHTA and FQGNSA. CDR3 loop: CASSFPPGTGVDRETQYF. The CDR3 DNA sequence: TGTGCCAGCAGCTTTCCTCCGGGGACAGGGGTTGATAGAGAGACCCAGTACTTC. Together with reference TRBV7-2 and TRBJ2-5, the CDR3 gives the full variable domain: GAGVSQSPSNKVTEKGKDVELRCDPISGHTALYWYRQSLGQGLEFLIYFQGNSAPDKSGLPSDRFSAERTGGSVSTLTIQRTQQEDSAVYLCASSFPPGTGVDRETQYFGPGTRLLVL.

This chain joins TRBV7-9 and TRBJ2-1; 10 bases map to TRBD1. Germline loops: CDR1 SEHNR, CDR2 FQNEAQ (reference sequence). The CDR3 totals 15 residues. The V segment lost 6 bases and the J segment 3 bases; nucleotides outside the gene matches: 5. CDR3 in DNA: TGTGCCAGCAGTTCTCGGACAGGGGGCTACAATGAGCAGTTCTTC. It encodes CASSSRTGGYNEQFF. Full variable domain (missing parts from reference TRBV7-9 and TRBJ2-1): DTGVSQNPRHKITKRGQNVTFRCDPISEHNRLYWYRQTLGQGPEFLTYFQNEAQLEKSRLLSDRFSAERPKGSFSTLEIQRTEQGDSAMYLCASSSRTGGYNEQFFGPGTRLTVL.

The V gene is TRBV9, the J gene TRBJ2-7, with TRBD1 matching over 7 bases. Germline-derived CDR1 and CDR2 are SGDLS and YYNGEE. V shed 3 bases and J 6 bases; nucleotides not matched to a gene: 9. The CDR3 has 14 residues. CDR3 DNA sequence: TGTGCCAGCAGCGATCTGGACAGGCTGGGCGAGCAGTACTTC. This sequence encodes CASSDLDRLGEQYF.

The CDR3 DNA reads TGTGCCAGCAGTTGGGGACAGAACAACTATGGCTACACCTTC. Translating gives CASSWGQNNYGYTF. The J gene is TRBJ1-2, the V gene TRBV27, with TRBD1 matching 7 bases. Germline V lookup: CDR1 MNHEY, CDR2 SMNVEV (reference sequence). Germline trimming cut 4 bases from V and 2 bases from J; bases unmatched to any gene: 4. The CDR3 runs to 14 residues.

J is TRBJ2-7 and V is TRBV14; possibly TRBD2 for D (6 bases). Trimming cost V 5 bases and J 6 bases, with 20 bases left between them. The germline CDR1 and CDR2 sequences are SGHDN and FVKESK. The CDR3 spans 15 residues. CDR3 sequence (DNA): TGTGCCAGCAGCGGAAGCGGGCAGGGAAGCTTCGAGCAGTACTTC. Encoded protein: CASSGSGQGSFEQYF.

V is TRBV5-1 and J is TRBJ1-3; a weak D match, TRBD1 (5 bases). The V end lost 4 bases, the J end lost 0 bases, and 17 bases lay between the germline ends. CDR1 is SGHRS and CDR2 is YFSETQ in the germline V gene. This CDR3 is built from 17 residues. CDR3 sequence: CASSQILGPISGNTIYF. The CDR3 coding sequence is TGCGCCAGCAGCCAGATCCTGGGGCCGATCTCTGGAAACACCATATATTTT.

V and J are TRBV24-1 and TRBJ2-3; the match to TRBD2 covers 8 bases. V shed 3 bases and J 6 bases; nucleotides not matched to a gene: 4. CDR1 and CDR2 (germline): KGHDR, SFDVKD. The CDR3 is made up of 14 amino acids. The CDR3 coding sequence is TGTGCCACCAGTGATGGCGGGAGGTACGATACGCAGTATTTT. It is translated as CATSDGGRYDTQYF.

The V gene is TRBV27, the J gene TRBJ2-1; 11 bases agree with TRBD2. This CDR3 spans 17 amino acids. Trimming cost V 0 bases and J 8 bases; bases outside gene matches: 9. Per germline, CDR1 MNHEY and CDR2 SMNVEV (reference sequence). CDR3 sequence: CASSLSLAGVQWDEQFF. Here the CDR3 DNA reads TGTGCCAGCAGTTTATCACTAGCGGGAGTACAGTGGGATGAGCAGTTCTTC.

The rearrangement uses TRBV19 and TRBJ1-2; TRBD1 matches 7 bases. CDR3 length: 13 residues. From germline, CDR1 is LNHDA and CDR2 SQIVND (reference sequence). The V gene end was trimmed by 9 bases and the J gene end by 8 bases; junction bases not matched to a gene: 12. The CDR3 DNA follows: TGTGCCAGCCGAGGGACAGCGGGCGGGGGCTACACCTTC. Residues: CASRGTAGGGYTF.

A few counts support this clone. This chain links TRBV6-5 with TRBJ1-2; D gene unclear. This CDR3 is built from 16 residues. Germline values: CDR1 MNHEY, CDR2 SVGAGI. Trimming stripped 0 bases from V and 6 bases from J, with 17 bases between. CDR3 in amino acids: CASSYSRVGGEDGYTF. CDR3 bases: TGTGCCAGCAGTTACTCGAGAGTTGGAGGTGAGGATGGCTACACCTTC.

This clone has a handful of counts. CDR3 region: CASSPAVAVNTGELFF. The DNA for the CDR3 is TGTGCCAGCTCACCTGCAGTAGCAGTTAACACCGGGGAGCTGTTTTTT. The chain carries TRBV18 and TRBJ2-2; D uncertain. The germline V gene encodes CDR1 KGHSH and CDR2 LQKENI. CDR3 size: 16 residues. Trimming left V 3 bases short and J 2 bases short, with 13 bases between.

CDR3 sequence reads: CASSLRTGEETQYF. As DNA, the CDR3 is TGTGCCAGCAGCCTACGGACAGGGGAAGAGACCCAGTACTTC. The J gene is TRBJ2-5, the V gene TRBV3-1 (or the pseudogene TRBV3-2); 9 bases line up with TRBD1. Germline trimming cut 4 bases from V and 3 bases from J; bases unmatched to any gene: 3. This CDR3 has 14 residues. Germline V gene sequence: CDR1 LGHDT, CDR2 YNNKEL (reference sequence).

This sequence joins TRBV29-1 and TRBJ2-7, with a weak D call TRBD2 (5 bases). This CDR3 is 14 amino acids long. The germline gives CDR1 SQVTM, CDR2 ANQGSEA. The V end lost 2 bases, the J end lost 2 bases, and 13 bases lay between the germline ends. The CDR3 loop is CSVEPAGDTYEQYF. Here the CDR3 DNA reads TGCAGCGTTGAACCGGCGGGTGATACCTACGAGCAGTACTTC.